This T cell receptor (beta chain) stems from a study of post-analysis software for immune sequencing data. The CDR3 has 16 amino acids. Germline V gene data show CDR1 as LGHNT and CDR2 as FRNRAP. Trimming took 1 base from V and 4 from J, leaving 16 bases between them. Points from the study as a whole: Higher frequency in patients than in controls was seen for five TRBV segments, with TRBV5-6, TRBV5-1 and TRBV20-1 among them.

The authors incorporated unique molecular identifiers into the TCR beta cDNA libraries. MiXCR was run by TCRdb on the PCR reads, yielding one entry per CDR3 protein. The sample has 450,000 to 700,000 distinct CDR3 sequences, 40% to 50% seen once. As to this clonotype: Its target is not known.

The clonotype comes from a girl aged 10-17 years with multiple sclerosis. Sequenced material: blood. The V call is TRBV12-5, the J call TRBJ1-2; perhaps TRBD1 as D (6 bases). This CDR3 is CASGLEGQPPGYGYTF. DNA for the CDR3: TGTGCTAGTGGTTTGGAAGGACAGCCGCCGGGCTATGGCTACACCTTC.